This TCR beta chain was identified during a study of CD8+ T cells in alopecia areata. About the study: Administration of oral tofacitinib to treated patients was at 5 to 10 mg twice daily. Dosing with tofacitinib proceeded for 6 to 18 months, followed by 6 months off drug.

This CDR3 contains 18 residues. Germline V gives CDR1 MGHRA, CDR2 YSYEKL. Unmatched junction bases numbered 13, after V lost 3 bases and J lost 2 bases. Findings and limits, study-wide: Sequencing of scalp samples also includes resident alphabeta T cells from normal skin. Lesional scalp displayed greater clonality than normal scalp, most notably in alopecia totalis/universalis.

To note about this clone: Its specificity is unknown.

Once RNA had been extracted, it was reverse transcribed into cDNA to act as the sequencing template. Method: immunoSEQ multiplex PCR; TCRdb's copy keeps in-frame clones and lacks some. The sample carries about 200,000 clones, more than 45% recorded once. This chain uses TRBV4-1 with TRBJ2-1; 7 nucleotides line up with TRBD2. This specimen consisted of CD4+ T cells sorted from blood, obtained at week 0. The receptor was isolated from a human donor with alopecia areata. The CDR3 region has the DNA TGCGCCAGCAGCCAGGGCCAAAGAGCGGGGAGGACCTACAATGAGCAGTTCTTC. Translating it yields CASSQGQRAGRTYNEQFF.